These 11 T cell receptor beta chains share one sample of origin, sequenced in a study of cytomegalovirus exposure and HLA in healthy donors. PCR involved 60 Vbeta and 13 Jbeta primers. The data were produced by immunoSEQ multiplex PCR, yet TCRdb's version contains in-frame clones alone and is incomplete. Here the sample spans more than 100,000 clones, roughly 74% being singletons. The sample comprised PBMCs. Every receptor here comes from a woman aged 50 to 60 in good health and CMV-seropositive.

The genes are TRBV4-2 and TRBJ2-3; tentative D call: TRBD2 (5 bases). Germline V lookup: CDR1 LGHNA, CDR2 YNFKEQ. The ends were cut back, 0 bases at V and 0 bases at J, with 10 bases in the middle. The CDR3 extends over 16 amino acids. The chain's CDR3 is CASSQDPAVSTDTQYF. The DNA for the CDR3 is TGTGCCAGCAGCCAAGATCCAGCGGTTAGCACAGATACGCAGTATTTT.

J is TRBJ2-1 and V is TRBV7-7, with TRBD1 matching 8 bases. The germline V gene encodes CDR1 SSHAT and CDR2 FNYEAQ (reference sequence). The CDR3 covers 16 residues. Trimming took 0 bases from V and 4 from J; bases not matched to a gene: 5. This CDR3 reads CASSLAAGTGYNEQFF. DNA of the CDR3: TGTGCCAGCAGCTTAGCGGCCGGGACAGGTTACAATGAGCAGTTCTTC.

The rearrangement uses TRBV6-5 and TRBJ2-2, with 7 positions matching TRBD2. The ends lost 2 bases at V and 3 bases at J; junction bases unmatched: 3. From germline, CDR1 is MNHEY and CDR2 SVGAGI. CDR3 length: 15 residues. CDR3 sequence (DNA): TGTGCCAGCAGTTACACACGGGGGGACACCGGGGAGCTGTTTTTT. Amino acids: CASSYTRGDTGELFF.

The genes are TRBV15 and TRBJ1-2, with D perhaps TRBD1 (5 bases). The CDR3 spans 16 residues. V lost 5 bases, J lost 3 bases, and 19 bases lay in between. Germline V CDR1 and CDR2: LNHNV, YYDKDF (reference sequence). CDR3 residues: CATSGGGSRDYYGYTF. The CDR3 DNA reads TGTGCCACCAGCGGGGGGGGATCCAGAGACTACTATGGCTACACCTTC.

This CDR3 reads CASSPGSTSTPLHF. CDR3 DNA: TGTGCCAGCAGTCCGGGATCGACCTCCACACCCCTCCACTTT. V usage is TRBV27 and J usage is TRBJ1-6, with D unclear. Germline CDR1 and CDR2: MNHEY and SMNVEV (reference sequence). V shed 5 bases and J shed 11 bases, with 16 bases lying between them. The CDR3 runs to 14 residues.

CDR3 sequence reads: CASSGVGHLEAFF. The CDR3 DNA is TGTGCCAGCAGTGGCGTGGGGCACCTTGAAGCTTTCTTT. V and J are TRBV25-1 and TRBJ1-1; possibly TRBD1 for D (5 bases). There are 13 residues in the CDR3. V shed 4 bases and J shed 7 bases, with 13 bases lying between them. Germline V gene lookup returns CDR1 MGHDK and CDR2 SYGVNS.

J is TRBJ2-1 and V is TRBV30; maybe TRBD2 (7 bases). The CDR3 length is 15 residues. The ends were cut back, 7 bases at V and 1 base at J, with 17 bases in the middle. Germline loops: CDR1 GTSNPN, CDR2 SVGIG (reference sequence). DNA for the CDR3: TGTGCCTCCCAAGAAGGGGGGGGATCCTACAATGAGCAGTTCTTC. Protein sequence: CASQEGGGSYNEQFF.

There are a few counts of this clone. This chain connects TRBV5-1 to TRBJ1-2; D not certain. The CDR3 is made up of 13 amino acids. The germline CDR1 and CDR2 sequences are SGHRS and YFSETQ. V lost 1 base and J lost 0, with 4 bases in between. The CDR3: CASSLTANYGYTF. The CDR3 region has the DNA TGCGCCAGCAGCTTGACAGCTAACTATGGCTACACCTTC.

The chain employs TRBV6-4 and TRBJ2-3; 9 bases align to TRBD2. This CDR3 has 14 amino acids. CDR1 is MRHNA, CDR2 SNTAGT, per germline. After removal of 3 bases from V and 4 bases from J, the junction contained 2 bases not matched to a gene. CDR3 sequence: CASSEASGADTQYF. The DNA for the CDR3 is TGTGCCAGCAGTGAGGCTAGCGGGGCAGATACGCAGTATTTT.

The chain employs TRBV29-1 and TRBJ2-5, with D maybe TRBD2 (6 bases). Germline V gene lookup returns CDR1 SQVTM and CDR2 ANQGSEA. The CDR3 runs 13 residues. Trimming left V 6 bases short and J 3 bases short, with 14 bases between. The DNA of the CDR3 is TGCAGCGTCCGCGGACGCGGGGAAGAGACCCAGTACTTC. This sequence encodes CSVRGRGEETQYF.

The V gene is TRBV29-1, the J gene TRBJ1-5; D is uncertain. The germline V gene encodes CDR1 SQVTM and CDR2 ANQGSEA. This CDR3 is 12 amino acids long. V shed 3 bases and J shed 6 bases, with 9 bases lying between them. This chain's CDR3 is CSVEDGSQPQHF. DNA for the CDR3: TGCAGCGTTGAGGACGGGAGTCAGCCCCAGCATTTT. Complete variable domain (other parts from reference TRBV29-1 and TRBJ1-5): SAVISQKPSRDICQRGTSLTIQCQVDSQVTMMFWYRQQPGQSLTLIATANQGSEATYESGFVIDKFPISRPNLTFSTLTVSNMSPEDSSIYLCSVEDGSQPQHFGDGTRLSIL.